The source of this T cell receptor beta chain is a study of T cell responses to AZD1222 COVID-19 vaccine. Overall study findings and caveats: Mapped onto spike, vaccine-associated CD4 TCRs spanned it and were dominant at 160-218 and 743-854. Targets within unmutated variant regions were reportedly found for nearly half of spike-specific TCRs.

Generated by immunoSEQ multiplex PCR, the TCRdb table keeps only in-frame clones and is missing some. The table has 78,000 or so clones, more than 70% seen once. Germline CDR1 is LNHDA and CDR2 is SQIVND (reference sequence). The CDR3 consists of 13 residues. Deletions cut 7 bases from V and 8 bases from J, with 15 bases between. Comment on this clone: Antigen unknown.

The chain links TRBV19 to TRBJ2-4, with D unresolved. The sequenced sample was peripheral blood, obtained on day 0 of AZD1222 vaccination. The clonotype was recovered from an adult in good health. CDR3 nucleotide sequence: TGTGCCAGTACTACCCCCCGGGCTGACATTCAGTACTTC. Translation gives CASTTPRADIQYF.